This entry lists 5 T cell receptor beta chains sequenced from one sample in a study of STAT5B mutations in CD4+ large granular lymphocyte leukemia (dated by TCRdb to 2021 to 2024). The library was prepared using the immunoSEQ multiplex PCR assay. TCRdb limited this immuneACCESS table to in-frame rearrangements with V and J called. A share of clones is missing; checked studies link under half to unresolved V genes, and the rest is unexplained. The sample table shows about 38,000 clones, and under 85% are seen once. The top ten clones comprise around 0.5% of the sample. The specimen was CD4+ T cells from blood buffy coats. All receptors come from a human donor in good health.

The genes are TRBV14 and TRBJ2-7; D ambiguous. With 6 bases removed from V and 3 bases from J, the gap between germline ends came to 12 bases. This CDR3 contains 13 residues. Germline CDR1 reads SGHDN; CDR2 reads FVKESK. The CDR3 DNA follows: TGTGCCAGCAGACTTGCGGTTAACTACGAGCAGTACTTC. Encoded protein: CASRLAVNYEQYF.

The rearrangement joins TRBV18 to TRBJ2-5, with D possibly matching TRBD2 (5 bases). There are 11 residues in the CDR3. Trimming cost V 6 bases and J 3 bases, with 5 bases left between them. Germline V CDR1 and CDR2: KGHSH, LQKENI. The CDR3 nucleotides are TGTGCCAGCTCCGGGGAAGAGACCCAGTACTTC. It translates to CASSGEETQYF.

This clone was counted between two and nine times. The V and J genes are TRBV6-5 and TRBJ1-2; TRBD1 might be the D (5 bases). There are 12 residues in the CDR3. In germline, CDR1 is MNHEY, CDR2 SVGAGI. The germline V and J ends were trimmed by 7 bases and 8 bases, with 14 bases remaining between them. CDR3 coding DNA: TGTGCCAGCACCGACCCGGGGCAAGGCTACACCTTC. Its translation is CASTDPGQGYTF.

The genes are TRBV5-1 and TRBJ2-7, with D perhaps TRBD2 (5 bases). Trimming took 0 bases from V and 4 from J, leaving 14 bases between them. This CDR3 spans 15 amino acids. From germline, CDR1 is SGHRS and CDR2 YFSETQ. The CDR3 protein is CASSLDGVGSYEQYF. The CDR3 bases are TGCGCCAGCAGCTTGGACGGGGTGGGGTCTTACGAGCAGTACTTC.

This chain connects TRBV7-2 to TRBJ2-1; maybe TRBD1 (6 bases). Germline V gene data show CDR1 as SGHTA and CDR2 as FQGNSA. V dropped 2 bases and J dropped 5 bases, with 7 bases sitting between them. The length of the CDR3 is 13 residues. The CDR3, as DNA: TGTGCCAGCAGCTTAAACAGGGACAATGAGCAGTTCTTC. It specifies CASSLNRDNEQFF.